This T cell receptor beta chain was sequenced in a study of PD-1 blockade in mismatch repair-deficient tumors. Study at large: Patients had 11 to 13 mismatch repair-deficient cancer types and were previously treated and progressing. Overall study results and limits: Tumor-resident clones, often undetectable pretreatment in blood, expanded then contracted after pembrolizumab.

Comment on this clone: Its antigen is unknown.

Here immunoSEQ multiplex PCR was the method, and the copy in TCRdb shows in-frame clones only, minus some. Of roughly 40,000 clones listed, around 84% are singletons. Germline CDR1 SEHNR, CDR2 FQNEAQ (reference sequence). This CDR3 has 14 residues. The V segment lost 5 bases and the J segment 3 bases; nucleotides outside the gene matches: 2. The receptor comes from an adult with mismatch repair-deficient cancer. The starting material was peripheral blood, obtained roughly 75 weeks after starting pembrolizumab. The chain joins TRBV7-9 to TRBJ1-4; 8 bases are a match to TRBD1. The CDR3 spells CASSPTGANEKLFF. CDR3 bases: TGTGCCAGCAGCCCGACAGGGGCTAATGAAAAACTGTTTTTT.